Listed below are T cell receptor beta chains from one sample, sequenced in a study of blood T cell repertoires in COVID-19. The table came from immunoSEQ multiplex PCR; TCRdb's copy has only in-frame clones and leaves some out. This sample has 100,000 to 120,000 clones, with roughly 80% found just once. The sample comprised peripheral blood. Every receptor here comes from a woman between 40 and 55 years old with acute or convalescent COVID-19. The CDR3 runs from the conserved cysteine through the conserved F or W. A D gene is named only where the DNA matches it firmly. Clone size, where shown, is once, few, many, or a class for clones that have expanded.

CDR3 DNA: TGTGCCAGCAGCTTATTCGAACATAACTATGGCTACACCTTC
CDR3 protein: CASSLFEHNYGYTF
J gene: TRBJ1-2
D gene: -
clone size: -
V gene: TRBV11-2

CDR3 DNA: TGTGCCAGCAGCCCCGGACAGGGAACGAGTCAGCCCCAGCATTTT
CDR3 protein: CASSPGQGTSQPQHF
J gene: TRBJ1-5
D gene: TRBD1
clone size: once
V gene: TRBV7-2

CDR3 DNA: TGTGCCTGGAGTCCCACAGGGTTAACTAATGAAAAACTGTTTTTT
CDR3 protein: CAWSPTGLTNEKLFF
J gene: TRBJ1-4
D gene: -
clone size: -
V gene: TRBV30

CDR3 DNA: TGTGCCAGTAGGAGTGCTGAAAAACTGTTTTTT
CDR3 protein: CASRSAEKLFF
J gene: TRBJ1-4
D gene: -
clone size: -
V gene: TRBV19

CDR3 DNA: TGTGCCAGCAGCCATAAGGGGGGAGGGATTGGCATTCAGTACTTC
CDR3 protein: CASSHKGGGIGIQYF
J gene: TRBJ2-4
D gene: -
clone size: few
V gene: TRBV3-1/TRBV3-2

CDR3 DNA: TGTGCCAGCAGCTCTCCGGGACAGGGGCGAGATACGCAGTATTTT
CDR3 protein: CASSSPGQGRDTQYF
J gene: TRBJ2-3
D gene: TRBD1
clone size: -
V gene: TRBV7-3

CDR3 DNA: TGTGCCAGCAGCTTGATAAGCGGGACTCACGCGCAGTTCTTC
CDR3 protein: CASSLISGTHAQFF
J gene: TRBJ2-1
D gene: TRBD2
clone size: -
V gene: TRBV5-6

CDR3 DNA: TGTGCCAGCGGACACGACTCTGGGGCCAACGTCCTGACTTTC
CDR3 protein: CASGHDSGANVLTF
J gene: TRBJ2-6
D gene: -
clone size: -
V gene: TRBV7-9

CDR3 DNA: TGCGCCAGCAGCCCAGGGGGACTAGCCTATAATGCGCAGTATTTT
CDR3 protein: CASSPGGLAYNAQYF
J gene: TRBJ2-3
D gene: TRBD2
clone size: -
V gene: TRBV4-3

CDR3 DNA: TGTGCCAGCAGCTCGGCTGACAGTGCAGCTCAAAAACTGTTTTTT
CDR3 protein: CASSSADSAAQKLFF
J gene: TRBJ1-4
D gene: -
clone size: -
V gene: TRBV7-2

CDR3 DNA: TGTGCCAGCATTGAAGGTGTCGCAGATACGCAGTATTTT
CDR3 protein: CASIEGVADTQYF
J gene: TRBJ2-3
D gene: -
clone size: once
V gene: TRBV2

CDR3 DNA: TGTGCCAGCAGTTACCAGGGATGGAGAATAGCCAAAAACATTCAGTACTTC
CDR3 protein: CASSYQGWRIAKNIQYF
J gene: TRBJ2-4
D gene: -
clone size: -
V gene: TRBV6-2/TRBV6-3

CDR3 DNA: TGTGCCAGCAGCACTTGGACAAGGAGGGGTTCACCCCTCCACTTT
CDR3 protein: CASSTWTRRGSPLHF
J gene: TRBJ1-6
D gene: -
clone size: -
V gene: TRBV5-8

CDR3 DNA: TGTGCCAGCAGCTTACAGACAGGCGGGGGAACTGAAGCTTTCTTT
CDR3 protein: CASSLQTGGGTEAFF
J gene: TRBJ1-1
D gene: -
clone size: -
V gene: TRBV7-9

CDR3 DNA: TGTGCCAGTAGTGGCGGACAGGGGATCTATGGCTACACCTTC
CDR3 protein: CASSGGQGIYGYTF
J gene: TRBJ1-2
D gene: TRBD1
clone size: -
V gene: TRBV19

CDR3 DNA: TGTGCCAGCAATTTACAGGGGGCTTCTGGAAACACCATATATTTT
CDR3 protein: CASNLQGASGNTIYF
J gene: TRBJ1-3
D gene: TRBD1
clone size: -
V gene: TRBV2

CDR3 DNA: TGTGCCAGCAGCCGGGACAGGGGGCGGAATGAGCAGTTCTTC
CDR3 protein: CASSRDRGRNEQFF
J gene: TRBJ2-1
D gene: TRBD1
clone size: -
V gene: TRBV6-5

CDR3 DNA: TGCGCCAGCAGCCAAGCCCCCGACAGACCTTATGGCTACACCTTC
CDR3 protein: CASSQAPDRPYGYTF
J gene: TRBJ1-2
D gene: -
clone size: -
V gene: TRBV4-1

CDR3 DNA: TGTGCCAGCCCCTCACGCCTGGACACCTTTAATGAAAAACTGTTTTTT
CDR3 protein: CASPSRLDTFNEKLFF
J gene: TRBJ1-4
D gene: -
clone size: -
V gene: TRBV2

CDR3 DNA: TGTGCCAGCAGCGTAGGACAGGGGGGTAACTATGGCTACACCTTC
CDR3 protein: CASSVGQGGNYGYTF
J gene: TRBJ1-2
D gene: TRBD1
clone size: -
V gene: TRBV9

CDR3 DNA: TGTGCCAGCTCACCATGGGACAGCAATGAAAAACTGTTTTTT
CDR3 protein: CASSPWDSNEKLFF
J gene: TRBJ1-4
D gene: TRBD1
clone size: -
V gene: TRBV18

CDR3 DNA: TGTGCCAGCAGCCATACGACAGGGACATATGGCTACACCTTC
CDR3 protein: CASSHTTGTYGYTF
J gene: TRBJ1-2
D gene: TRBD1
clone size: -
V gene: TRBV14

CDR3 DNA: TGTGCCTGGAGTGGACAGGGTACCACTGAAGCTTTCTTT
CDR3 protein: CAWSGQGTTEAFF
J gene: TRBJ1-1
D gene: TRBD1
clone size: -
V gene: TRBV30

CDR3 DNA: TGTGCCACCAGCAGAGCCAGGGTAAATGAAGCTTTCTTT
CDR3 protein: CATSRARVNEAFF
J gene: TRBJ1-1
D gene: -
clone size: -
V gene: TRBV15

CDR3 DNA: TGTGCCAGCAGCCAGCCAGGGGGCCGGAATGAGCAGTTCTTC
CDR3 protein: CASSQPGGRNEQFF
J gene: TRBJ2-1
D gene: TRBD1
clone size: -
V gene: TRBV5-4

CDR3 DNA: TGCAGCGCCCAAACGGGTAGGAGGGAGACCCAGTACTTC
CDR3 protein: CSAQTGRRETQYF
J gene: TRBJ2-5
D gene: -
clone size: -
V gene: TRBV29-1

CDR3 DNA: TGTGCCAGCACTAGGGACAGGGGCTCAAACACCATATATTTT
CDR3 protein: CASTRDRGSNTIYF
J gene: TRBJ1-3
D gene: TRBD1
clone size: -
V gene: TRBV2

CDR3 DNA: TGTGCCAGCAGTTTATCATCCTCTGGAAACACCATATATTTT
CDR3 protein: CASSLSSSGNTIYF
J gene: TRBJ1-3
D gene: -
clone size: -
V gene: TRBV28

CDR3 DNA: TGTGCCAGCAGAAGTTCAGGGGACGAGCAGTACTTC
CDR3 protein: CASRSSGDEQYF
J gene: TRBJ2-7
D gene: -
clone size: few
V gene: TRBV12-3/TRBV12-4

CDR3 DNA: TGTGCCAGCAGTACCACGGGTTATGAGCAGTTCTTC
CDR3 protein: CASSTTGYEQFF
J gene: TRBJ2-1
D gene: -
clone size: -
V gene: TRBV7-9

CDR3 DNA: TGTGCCAGCAGATTCCAGGGGGTATACAATGAGCAGTTCTTC
CDR3 protein: CASRFQGVYNEQFF
J gene: TRBJ2-1
D gene: TRBD1
clone size: -
V gene: TRBV6-5

CDR3 DNA: TGTGCCAGTAGTACCCGACTAGCGGGGGGGCCAGATACGCAGTATTTT
CDR3 protein: CASSTRLAGGPDTQYF
J gene: TRBJ2-3
D gene: TRBD2
clone size: -
V gene: TRBV19

CDR3 DNA: TGTGCCTGGAGAAGAACAGGGGTGAAGGGTGAAGCTTTCTTT
CDR3 protein: CAWRRTGVKGEAFF
J gene: TRBJ1-1
D gene: TRBD1
clone size: -
V gene: TRBV30

CDR3 DNA: TGTGCCAGCAGCTCGGACAGGGGGCCGTACACCATATATTTT
CDR3 protein: CASSSDRGPYTIYF
J gene: TRBJ1-3
D gene: TRBD1
clone size: -
V gene: TRBV7-8

CDR3 DNA: TGTGCCAGCACCCCCGGGGGGCACACTGAAGCTTTCTTT
CDR3 protein: CASTPGGHTEAFF
J gene: TRBJ1-1
D gene: -
clone size: -
V gene: TRBV12-3/TRBV12-4

CDR3 DNA: TGTGCCAGCACCCCATCCAACTCTGGAAACACCATATATTTT
CDR3 protein: CASTPSNSGNTIYF
J gene: TRBJ1-3
D gene: -
clone size: -
V gene: TRBV6-5

CDR3 DNA: TGTGCCAGCAAACTGGGCGGGGTCACCGGGGAGCTGTTTTTT
CDR3 protein: CASKLGGVTGELFF
J gene: TRBJ2-2
D gene: -
clone size: -
V gene: TRBV6-5

CDR3 DNA: TGTGCCAGCAGCTGGACTGCCTACGAGCAGTACTTC
CDR3 protein: CASSWTAYEQYF
J gene: TRBJ2-7
D gene: -
clone size: once
V gene: TRBV7-9

CDR3 DNA: TGTGCCACCAGCAGACGTCGATCCGGGGTGAATTCACCCCTCCACTTT
CDR3 protein: CATSRRRSGVNSPLHF
J gene: TRBJ1-6
D gene: -
clone size: -
V gene: TRBV15

CDR3 DNA: TGTGCCAGCTCACCCCTCCAGCGGGGGGGCAGTAGCACAGATACGCAGTATTTT
CDR3 protein: CASSPLQRGGSSTDTQYF
J gene: TRBJ2-3
D gene: TRBD2
clone size: -
V gene: TRBV18

CDR3 DNA: TGTGCCAGCAGTTACGTTAGTGACGAGCAGTACTTC
CDR3 protein: CASSYVSDEQYF
J gene: TRBJ2-7
D gene: -
clone size: -
V gene: TRBV6-2/TRBV6-3

CDR3 DNA: TGTGCCAGTAGAGCCTTCGGACAGGTCGATCAGCCCCAGCATTTT
CDR3 protein: CASRAFGQVDQPQHF
J gene: TRBJ1-5
D gene: TRBD1
clone size: few
V gene: TRBV19